The clone carrying this TCR beta chain was detected a few times. Its specificity is not known. The source of the sample is a study of blood T cells in healthy people across ages. Study results and caveats: Age brought a roughly linear fall in TCR beta diversity measured per million T cells.

Per the germline V gene, CDR1 is SGHVS and CDR2 is FNYEAQ. The CDR3 spans 13 residues. Trimming took 1 base from V and 3 from J, leaving 7 bases between them. Then a second PCR, running roughly 7 to 11 cycles, was carried out with a sample-barcoded 5' primer and a J-beta primer mix. The authors tagged each cDNA molecule using a template-switch adaptor with 12 random nucleotides. TCRdb recomputed calls from the 5' RACE reads with MiXCR, one row per CDR3 protein. The sample holds about 380,000 distinct CDR3 sequences; about 49% are singletons and the top ten take about 54%. The source of this sequence is a man aged 60 to 69 in good health. This chain connects TRBV7-6 to TRBJ2-7; tentatively, D is TRBD2 (5 bases). Sequencing was performed on blood. CDR3 region: CASSLDAGYEQYF. The CDR3 region has the DNA TGTGCCAGCAGCTTAGATGCGGGCTACGAGCAGTACTTC.